This T cell receptor beta chain was captured in a study of Ad26.COV2.S vaccination and SARS-CoV-2 variants. Study overall: Once or twice, 56 days apart, Ad26.COV2.S was delivered intramuscularly.

This CDR3 has 15 amino acids. Trimming removed 2 bases from V and 7 bases from J, with 14 bases in between. The V gene's germline CDR1 is MNHEY and CDR2 SVGAGI. The treatment denotes: some 20 received Ad26.COV2.S at low or high dose, single or two shots; several received placebo; per-sample allocation not given. Day 63 after the first vaccine or placebo injection was the time point for sampling. The study used a vaccine consisting of an Ad26 vector that expressed Wuhan-strain SARS-CoV-2 spike. Assay: immunoSEQ multiplex PCR; the TCRdb copy retains only in-frame clones and omits some. The sample contains a few hundred thousand clones, about 89% of which appear only once. Findings and caveats of the study: The placebo group had lower spike-specific TCR breadth than the vaccine recipients did. It was found that vaccine and placebo recipients had similar non-spike TCR breadth.

Notes on this clone: Its antigen is currently unknown.

The source is a person between 18 and 60 years old who received the Ad26.COV2.S COVID-19 vaccine or a placebo. The sample in question was peripheral blood, obtained in a trial of Ad26.COV2.S vaccine versus placebo. V is TRBV6-5 and J is TRBJ2-2, with unresolved D. The CDR3 loop is CASSYVSYSIGELFF. Here the CDR3 DNA reads TGTGCCAGCAGTTACGTATCTTACAGCATCGGGGAGCTGTTTTTT.